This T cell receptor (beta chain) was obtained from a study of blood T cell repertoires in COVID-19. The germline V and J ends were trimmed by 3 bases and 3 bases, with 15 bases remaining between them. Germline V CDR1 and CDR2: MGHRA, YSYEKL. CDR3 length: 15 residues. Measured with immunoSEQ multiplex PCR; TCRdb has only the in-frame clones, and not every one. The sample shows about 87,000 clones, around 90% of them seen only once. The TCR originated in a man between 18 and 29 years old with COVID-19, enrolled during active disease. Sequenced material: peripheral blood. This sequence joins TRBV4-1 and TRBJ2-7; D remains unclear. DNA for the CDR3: TGCGCCAGCAGCCAGATAGCCCTTACCCTCTACGAGCAGTACTTC. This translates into CASSQIALTLYEQYF.